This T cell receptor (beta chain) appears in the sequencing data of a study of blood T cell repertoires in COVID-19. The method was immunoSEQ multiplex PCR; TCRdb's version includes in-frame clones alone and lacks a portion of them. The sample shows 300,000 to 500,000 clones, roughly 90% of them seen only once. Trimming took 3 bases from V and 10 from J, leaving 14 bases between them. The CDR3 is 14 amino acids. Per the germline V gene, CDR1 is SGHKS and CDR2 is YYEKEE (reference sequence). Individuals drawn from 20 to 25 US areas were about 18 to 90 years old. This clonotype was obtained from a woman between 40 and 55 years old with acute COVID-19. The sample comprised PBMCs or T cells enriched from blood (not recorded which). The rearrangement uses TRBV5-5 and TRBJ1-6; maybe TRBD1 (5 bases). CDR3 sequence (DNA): TGTGCCAGCAGCTCTTGGCAGGGCGAATCACCCCTCCACTTT. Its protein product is CASSSWQGESPLHF.